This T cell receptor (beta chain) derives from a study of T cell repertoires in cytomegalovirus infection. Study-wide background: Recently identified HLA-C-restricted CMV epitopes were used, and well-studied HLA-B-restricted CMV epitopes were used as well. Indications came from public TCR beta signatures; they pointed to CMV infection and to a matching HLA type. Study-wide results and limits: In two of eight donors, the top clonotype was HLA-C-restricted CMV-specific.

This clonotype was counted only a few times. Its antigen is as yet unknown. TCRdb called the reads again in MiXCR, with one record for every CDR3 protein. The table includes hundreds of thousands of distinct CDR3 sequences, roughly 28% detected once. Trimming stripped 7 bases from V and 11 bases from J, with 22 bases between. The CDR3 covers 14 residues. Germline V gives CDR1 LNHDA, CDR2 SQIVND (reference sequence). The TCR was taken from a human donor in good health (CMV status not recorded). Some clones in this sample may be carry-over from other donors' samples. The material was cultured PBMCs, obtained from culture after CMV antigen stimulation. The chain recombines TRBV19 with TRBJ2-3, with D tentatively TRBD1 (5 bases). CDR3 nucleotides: TGTGCCAGTACGTCGGTCTTAGCCTCAGGGATGCAGTATTTT. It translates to CASTSVLASGMQYF.